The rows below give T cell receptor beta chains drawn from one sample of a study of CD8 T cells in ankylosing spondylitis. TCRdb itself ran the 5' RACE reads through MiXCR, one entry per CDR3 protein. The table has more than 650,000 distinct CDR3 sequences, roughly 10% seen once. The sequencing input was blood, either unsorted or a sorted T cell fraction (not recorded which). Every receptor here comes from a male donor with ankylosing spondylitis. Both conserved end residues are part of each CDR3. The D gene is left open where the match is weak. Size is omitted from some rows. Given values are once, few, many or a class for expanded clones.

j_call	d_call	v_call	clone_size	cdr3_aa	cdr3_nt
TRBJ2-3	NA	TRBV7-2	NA	CASSMGPHPDTQYF	TGTGCCAGCAGCATGGGCCCCCACCCAGATACGCAGTATTTT
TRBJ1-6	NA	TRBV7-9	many	CASSLGGNSPLHF	TGTGCCAGCAGCTTAGGGGGTAATTCACCCCTCCACTTT
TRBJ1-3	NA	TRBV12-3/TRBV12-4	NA	CASTELYTIYF	TGTGCCAGCACCGAGCTATACACCATATATTTT
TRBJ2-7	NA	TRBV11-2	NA	CASSRPGHRYEQYF	TGTGCCAGCAGCCGACCGGGACACAGGTACGAGCAGTACTTC
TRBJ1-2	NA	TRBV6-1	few	CASSPWGGRNYGYTF	TGTGCCAGCAGTCCTTGGGGGGGAAGGAACTATGGCTACACCTTC
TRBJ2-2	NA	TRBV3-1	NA	CASSPGPFPVDGELFF	TGTGCCAGCAGCCCCGGACCGTTTCCCGTGGACGGGGAGCTGTTTTTT
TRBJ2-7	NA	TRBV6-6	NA	CASSHPRSEQYF	TGTGCCAGCAGCCACCCCAGGTCCGAGCAGTACTTC
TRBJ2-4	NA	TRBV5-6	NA	CASSFQTAKNIQYF	TGTGCCAGCAGCTTCCAAACAGCCAAAAACATTCAGTACTTC
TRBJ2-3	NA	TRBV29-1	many	CSVAGDSTDTQYF	TGCAGCGTTGCAGGGGATAGCACAGATACGCAGTATTTT
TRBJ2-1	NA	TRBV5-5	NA	CASSFLGVPGDGEQFF	TGTGCCAGCAGCTTTTTAGGAGTCCCAGGGGACGGTGAGCAGTTCTTC
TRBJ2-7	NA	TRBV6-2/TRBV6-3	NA	CASRDLTGSYEQYF	TGTGCCAGCAGGGATTTAACAGGGTCCTACGAGCAGTACTTC
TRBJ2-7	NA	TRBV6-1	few	CASSGSRRRVGEQYF	TGTGCCAGCAGTGGGTCCAGGAGAAGGGTGGGCGAGCAGTACTTC
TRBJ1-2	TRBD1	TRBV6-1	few	CASQGTGENYGYTF	TGTGCCAGCCAAGGGACAGGGGAAAACTATGGCTACACCTTC
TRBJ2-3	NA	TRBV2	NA	CASGWDIVTQYF	TGTGCCAGCGGCTGGGACATTGTTACGCAGTATTTT
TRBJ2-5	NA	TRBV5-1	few	CASSLGGLMETQYF	TGCGCCAGCAGCTTAGGAGGTCTGATGGAGACCCAGTACTTC
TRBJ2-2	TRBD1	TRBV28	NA	CASRDRGPGELFF	TGTGCCAGCCGGGACAGGGGTCCCGGGGAGCTGTTTTTT
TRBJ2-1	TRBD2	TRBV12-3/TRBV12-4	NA	CATKRGENNEQFF	TGTGCCACCAAGCGGGGGGAAAACAATGAGCAGTTCTTC
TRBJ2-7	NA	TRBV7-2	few	CASSPQEFYEQYF	TGTGCCAGCAGTCCACAGGAATTCTACGAGCAGTACTTC